This T cell receptor (beta chain) was sequenced in a study of neoadjuvant anti-PD-1 for oral cavity cancer. The data were produced by immunoSEQ multiplex PCR, yet TCRdb's version contains in-frame clones alone and is incomplete. Here the sample spans 17,000 or so clones, 50% to 65% being singletons. The patients had HPV-negative, locally advanced oral cavity squamous cell carcinoma. PBMCs were not maintained or expanded in culture before analysis. V shed 0 bases and J shed 3 bases, with 3 bases lying between them. The CDR3 sequence is 11 residues long. CDR1 and CDR2 from the germline V gene are SQVTM and ANQGSEA. General observations from the study: Pretreatment Treg/Th17 ratio correlated inversely with post-treatment tumor clonality. PBMC Gini-index clonality exceeded responders' in non-responders post-nivolumab.

Regarding this clone: What it recognizes is unknown.

The chain is built from TRBV29-1 and TRBJ2-7; D not resolved. The material sequenced was PBMCs, taken before nivolumab (anti-PD-1) treatment. This clonotype originated in a person aged 40 to 85 with oral cavity squamous cell carcinoma. The CDR3 DNA reads as TGCAGCGTTGAAGAGGGCTACGAGCAGTACTTC. Amino acid sequence: CSVEEGYEQYF.